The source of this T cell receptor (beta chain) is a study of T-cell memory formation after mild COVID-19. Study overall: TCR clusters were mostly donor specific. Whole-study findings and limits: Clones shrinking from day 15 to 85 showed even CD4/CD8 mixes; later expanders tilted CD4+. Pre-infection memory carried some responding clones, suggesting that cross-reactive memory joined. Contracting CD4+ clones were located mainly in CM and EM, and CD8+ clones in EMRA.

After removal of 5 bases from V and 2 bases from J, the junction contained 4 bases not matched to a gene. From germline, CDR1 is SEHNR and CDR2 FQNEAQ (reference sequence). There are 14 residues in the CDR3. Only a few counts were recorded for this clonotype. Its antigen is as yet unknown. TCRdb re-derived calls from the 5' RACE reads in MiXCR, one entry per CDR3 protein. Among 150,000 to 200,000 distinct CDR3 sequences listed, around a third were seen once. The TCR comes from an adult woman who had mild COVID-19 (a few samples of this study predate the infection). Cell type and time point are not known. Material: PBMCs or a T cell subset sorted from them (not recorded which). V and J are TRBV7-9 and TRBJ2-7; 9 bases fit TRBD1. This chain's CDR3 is CASSPRDRAYEQYF. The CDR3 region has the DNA TGTGCCAGCAGCCCTCGGGACAGGGCCTACGAGCAGTACTTC.